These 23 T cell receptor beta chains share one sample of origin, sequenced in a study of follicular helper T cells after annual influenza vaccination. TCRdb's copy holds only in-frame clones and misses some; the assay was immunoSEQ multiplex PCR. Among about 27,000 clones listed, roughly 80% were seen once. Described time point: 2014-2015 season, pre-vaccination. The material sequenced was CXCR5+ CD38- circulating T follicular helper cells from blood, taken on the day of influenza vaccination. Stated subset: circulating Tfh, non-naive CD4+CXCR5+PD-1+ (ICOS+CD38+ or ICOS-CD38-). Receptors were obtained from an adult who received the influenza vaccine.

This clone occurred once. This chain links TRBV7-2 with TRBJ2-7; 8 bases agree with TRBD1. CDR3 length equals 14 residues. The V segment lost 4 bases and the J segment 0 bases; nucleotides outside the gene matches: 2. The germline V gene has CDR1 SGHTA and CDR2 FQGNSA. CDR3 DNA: TGTGCCAGCAGCTCCGGACAGGGCTCCTACGAGCAGTACTTC. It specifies CASSSGQGSYEQYF.

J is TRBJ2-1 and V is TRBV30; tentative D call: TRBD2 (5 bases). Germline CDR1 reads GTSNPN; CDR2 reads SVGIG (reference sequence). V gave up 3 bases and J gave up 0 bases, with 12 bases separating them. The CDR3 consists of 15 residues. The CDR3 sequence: CAWRHSESSYNEQFF. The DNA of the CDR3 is TGTGCCTGGAGGCATAGCGAGAGCTCCTACAATGAGCAGTTCTTC.

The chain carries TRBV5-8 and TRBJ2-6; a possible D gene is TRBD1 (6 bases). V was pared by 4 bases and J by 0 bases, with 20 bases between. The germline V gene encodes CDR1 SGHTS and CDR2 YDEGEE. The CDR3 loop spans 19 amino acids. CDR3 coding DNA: TGTGCCAGCAGCGTTACTCCGGGACACCACTACTCTGGGGCCAACGTCCTGACTTTC. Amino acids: CASSVTPGHHYSGANVLTF. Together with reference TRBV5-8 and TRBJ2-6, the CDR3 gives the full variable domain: EAGVTQSPTHLIKTRGQQATLRCSPISGHTSVYWYQQALGLGLQFLLWYDEGEERNRGNFPPRFSGRQFPNYSSELNVNALELEDSALYLCASSVTPGHHYSGANVLTFGAGSRLTVL.

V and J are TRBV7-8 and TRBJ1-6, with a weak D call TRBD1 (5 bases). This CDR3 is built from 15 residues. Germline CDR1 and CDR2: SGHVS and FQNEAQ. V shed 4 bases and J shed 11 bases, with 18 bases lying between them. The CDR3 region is CASSSGALGRTPLHF. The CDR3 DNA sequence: TGTGCCAGCAGCTCTGGGGCGCTAGGGCGGACACCCCTCCACTTT. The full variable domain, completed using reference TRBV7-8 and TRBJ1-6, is GAGVSQSPRYKVAKRGQDVALRCDPISGHVSLFWYQQALGQGPEFLTYFQNEAQLDKSGLPSDRFFAERPEGSVSTLKIQRTQQEDSAVYLCASSSGALGRTPLHFGNGTRLTVT.

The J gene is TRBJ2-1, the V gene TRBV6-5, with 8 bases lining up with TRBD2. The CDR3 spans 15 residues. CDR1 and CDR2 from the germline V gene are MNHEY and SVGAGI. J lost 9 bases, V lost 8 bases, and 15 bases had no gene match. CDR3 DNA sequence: TGTGCCAGCGCCTTACGGGGGGGTTTACAGGGTGAGCAGTTCTTC. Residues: CASALRGGLQGEQFF.

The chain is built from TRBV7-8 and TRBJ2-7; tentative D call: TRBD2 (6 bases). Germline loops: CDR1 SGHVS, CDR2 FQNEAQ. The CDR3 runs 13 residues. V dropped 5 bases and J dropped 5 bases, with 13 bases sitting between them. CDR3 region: CASSARLGDEQYF. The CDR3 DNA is TGTGCCAGCAGCGCCAGACTAGGGGACGAGCAGTACTTC.

The CDR3 coding sequence is TGTGCCTGGAGTTCACAGGGGGTCCGGAATGAGCAGTTCTTC. It codes for CAWSSQGVRNEQFF. The chain employs TRBV30 and TRBJ2-1; 8 positions match TRBD1. Germline V gene lookup returns CDR1 GTSNPN and CDR2 SVGIG (reference sequence). The CDR3 runs 14 residues. The trim removed 2 bases at V and 7 bases at J, leaving 7 bases unmatched.

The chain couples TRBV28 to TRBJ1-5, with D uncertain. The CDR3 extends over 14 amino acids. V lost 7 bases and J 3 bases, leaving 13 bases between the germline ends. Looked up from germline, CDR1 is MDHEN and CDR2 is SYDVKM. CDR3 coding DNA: TGTGCCAGCAAAGAGTTCGTCGCCAATCAGCCCCAGCATTTT. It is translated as CASKEFVANQPQHF.

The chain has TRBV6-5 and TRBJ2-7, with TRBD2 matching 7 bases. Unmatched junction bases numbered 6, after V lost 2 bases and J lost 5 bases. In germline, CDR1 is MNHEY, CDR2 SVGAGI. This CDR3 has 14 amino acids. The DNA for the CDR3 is TGTGCCAGCAGTTACCGGCGGGAGAAAGACGAGCAGTACTTC. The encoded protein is CASSYRREKDEQYF.

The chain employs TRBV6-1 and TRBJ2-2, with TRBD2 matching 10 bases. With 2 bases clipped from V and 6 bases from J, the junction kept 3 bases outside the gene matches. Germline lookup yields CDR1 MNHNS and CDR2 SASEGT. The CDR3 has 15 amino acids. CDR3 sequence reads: CASSESGGAPGELFF. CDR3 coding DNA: TGTGCCAGCAGTGAAAGCGGGGGGGCTCCCGGGGAGCTGTTTTTT.

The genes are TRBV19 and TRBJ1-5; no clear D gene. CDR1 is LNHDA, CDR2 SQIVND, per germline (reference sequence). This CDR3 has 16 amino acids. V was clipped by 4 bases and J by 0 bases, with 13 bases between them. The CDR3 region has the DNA TGTGCCAGTAGTAGAGCACCCCGAATTAGCAATCAGCCCCAGCATTTT. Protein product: CASSRAPRISNQPQHF.

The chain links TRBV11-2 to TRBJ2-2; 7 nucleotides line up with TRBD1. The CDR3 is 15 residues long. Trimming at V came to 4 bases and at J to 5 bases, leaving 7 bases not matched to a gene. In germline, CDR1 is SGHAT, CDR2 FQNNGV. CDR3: CASSYDRVQTGELFF. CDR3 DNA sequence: TGTGCCAGCAGCTACGACAGGGTACAAACCGGGGAGCTGTTTTTT. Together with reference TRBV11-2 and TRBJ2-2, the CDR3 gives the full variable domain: EAGVAQSPRYKIIEKRQSVAFWCNPISGHATLYWYQQILGQGPKLLIQFQNNGVVDDSQLPKDRFSAERLKGVDSTLKIQPAKLEDSAVYLCASSYDRVQTGELFFGEGSRLTVL.

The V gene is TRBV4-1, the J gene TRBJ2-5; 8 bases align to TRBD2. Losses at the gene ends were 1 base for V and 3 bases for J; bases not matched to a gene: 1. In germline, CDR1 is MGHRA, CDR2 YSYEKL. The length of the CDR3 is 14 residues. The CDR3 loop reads CASSQVTSEETQYF. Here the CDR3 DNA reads TGCGCCAGCAGCCAAGTGACTAGCGAAGAGACCCAGTACTTC.

CDR3 DNA: TGTGCCAGCAGCTCACAGGGGAGCACCGGGGAGCTGTTTTTT. This codes for CASSSQGSTGELFF. The chain has TRBV11-3 and TRBJ2-2; TRBD1 agrees at 7 bases. CDR1 and CDR2 (germline): SGHNT, YENEEA. CDR3 length: 14 amino acids. V dropped 4 bases and J dropped 4; count of bases not matched to a gene: 3.

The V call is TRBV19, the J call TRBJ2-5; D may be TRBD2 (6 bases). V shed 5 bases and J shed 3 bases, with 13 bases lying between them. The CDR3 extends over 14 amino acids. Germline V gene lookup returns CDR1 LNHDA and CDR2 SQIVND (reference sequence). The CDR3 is CASSEEGRKETQYF. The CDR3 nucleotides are TGTGCCAGTAGTGAGGAGGGCCGGAAAGAGACCCAGTACTTC. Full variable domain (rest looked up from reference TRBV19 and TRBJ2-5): DGGITQSPKYLFRKEGQNVTLSCEQNLNHDAMYWYRQDPGQGLRLIYYSQIVNDFQKGDIAEGYSVSREKKESFPLTVTSAQKNPTAFYLCASSEEGRKETQYFGPGTRLLVL.

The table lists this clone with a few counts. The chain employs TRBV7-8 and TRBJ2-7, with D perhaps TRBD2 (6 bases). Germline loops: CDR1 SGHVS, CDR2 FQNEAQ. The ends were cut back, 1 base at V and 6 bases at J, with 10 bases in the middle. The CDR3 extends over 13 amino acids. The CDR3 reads CASSLGRDAEQYF. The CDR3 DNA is TGTGCCAGCAGCTTAGGGCGGGACGCCGAGCAGTACTTC.

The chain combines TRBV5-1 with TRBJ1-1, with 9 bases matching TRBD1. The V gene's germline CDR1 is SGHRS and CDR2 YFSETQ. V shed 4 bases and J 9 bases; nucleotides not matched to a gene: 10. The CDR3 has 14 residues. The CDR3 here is CASSAGQGDWKAFF. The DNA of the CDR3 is TGCGCCAGCAGCGCGGGACAGGGTGATTGGAAAGCTTTCTTT.

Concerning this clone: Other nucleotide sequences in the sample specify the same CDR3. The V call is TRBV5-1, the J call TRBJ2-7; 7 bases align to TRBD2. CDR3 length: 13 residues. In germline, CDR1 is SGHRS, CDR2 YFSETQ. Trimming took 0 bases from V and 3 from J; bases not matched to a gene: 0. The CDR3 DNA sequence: TGCGCCAGCAGCTTGGGGGAGGGCTACGAGCAGTACTTC. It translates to CASSLGEGYEQYF.

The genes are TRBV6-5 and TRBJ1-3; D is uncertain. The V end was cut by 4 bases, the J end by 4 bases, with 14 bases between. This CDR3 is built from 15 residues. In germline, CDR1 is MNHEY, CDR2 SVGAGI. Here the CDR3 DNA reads TGTGCCAGCAGTTCGAACAACGTGGGCGGAAACACCATATATTTT. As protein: CASSSNNVGGNTIYF.

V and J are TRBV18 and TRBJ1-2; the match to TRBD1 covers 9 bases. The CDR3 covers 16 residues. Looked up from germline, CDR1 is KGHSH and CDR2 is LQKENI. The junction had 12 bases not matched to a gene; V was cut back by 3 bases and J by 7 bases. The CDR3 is CASSPLTGGEGPGYTF. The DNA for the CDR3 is TGTGCCAGCTCACCGTTGACAGGGGGTGAAGGTCCTGGCTACACCTTC.

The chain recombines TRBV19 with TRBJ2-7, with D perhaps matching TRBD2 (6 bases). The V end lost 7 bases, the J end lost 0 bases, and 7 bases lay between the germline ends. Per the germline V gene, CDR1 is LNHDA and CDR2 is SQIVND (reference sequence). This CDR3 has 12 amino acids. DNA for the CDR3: TGTGCCAGTACTAGCGACTCCTACGAGCAGTACTTC. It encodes CASTSDSYEQYF.

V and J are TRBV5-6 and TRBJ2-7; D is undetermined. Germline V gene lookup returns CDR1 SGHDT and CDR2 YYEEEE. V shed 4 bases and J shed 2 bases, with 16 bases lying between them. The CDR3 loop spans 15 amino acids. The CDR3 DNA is TGTGCCAGCAGCACCCCCTGGCCTGGTCCCTACGAGCAGTACTTC. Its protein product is CASSTPWPGPYEQYF.

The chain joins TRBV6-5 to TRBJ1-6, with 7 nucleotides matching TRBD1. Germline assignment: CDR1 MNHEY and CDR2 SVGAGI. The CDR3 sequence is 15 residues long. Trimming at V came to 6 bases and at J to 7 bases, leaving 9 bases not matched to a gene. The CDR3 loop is CASRINRGLNSPLHF. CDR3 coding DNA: TGTGCCAGCAGAATCAACAGGGGTTTGAATTCACCCCTCCACTTT.